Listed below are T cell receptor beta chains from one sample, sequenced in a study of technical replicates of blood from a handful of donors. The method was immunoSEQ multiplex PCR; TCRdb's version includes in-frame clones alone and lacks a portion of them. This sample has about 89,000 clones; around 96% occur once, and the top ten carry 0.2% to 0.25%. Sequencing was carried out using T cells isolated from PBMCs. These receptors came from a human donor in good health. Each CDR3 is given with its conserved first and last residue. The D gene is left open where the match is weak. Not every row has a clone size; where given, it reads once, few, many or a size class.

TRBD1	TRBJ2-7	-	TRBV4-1	TGCGCCAGCAGCCCGACAGGGAGCCACGAGCAGTACTTC	CASSPTGSHEQYF
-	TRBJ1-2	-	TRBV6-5	TGTGCCAGCAGTTACGCACGGGGTGTAAACTATGGCTACACCTTC	CASSYARGVNYGYTF
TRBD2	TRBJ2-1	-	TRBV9	TGTGCCAGCAGCCCTAGCGGGGGGGATTACAATGAGCAGTTCTTC	CASSPSGGDYNEQFF
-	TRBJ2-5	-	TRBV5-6	TGTGCCAGCAGCCCGGACGGACTTTCAGCCCAGTACTTC	CASSPDGLSAQYF
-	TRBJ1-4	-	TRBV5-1	TGCGCCAGCACCTCGGGGAGAGATGAAAAACTGTTTTTT	CASTSGRDEKLFF
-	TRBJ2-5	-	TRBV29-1	TGCAGCGTTGGCGGGTTTCTCACCAAAGAGACCCAGTACTTC	CSVGGFLTKETQYF
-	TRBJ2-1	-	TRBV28	TGTGCCAGCAGTTTTGCCCTAAATGAGCAGTTCTTC	CASSFALNEQFF
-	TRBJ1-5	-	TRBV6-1	TGTGCCAGCAGTGAAATGGGAGGGGGCAATCAGCCCCAGCATTTT	CASSEMGGGNQPQHF
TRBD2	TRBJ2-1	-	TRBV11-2	TGTGCCAGCAGCTTTCAACGACGGGGGCGGGAGGGCCTTTCGCCTGAGCAGTTCTTC	CASSFQRRGREGLSPEQFF
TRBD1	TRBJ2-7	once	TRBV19	TGTGCCAGTAGTGAATCGACAGGGTATGCCTACGAGCAGTACTTC	CASSESTGYAYEQYF
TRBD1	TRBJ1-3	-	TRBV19	TGTGCCAGTAGTATGTCGGGACAGGGGATCGGGCCTGGAAACACCATATATTTT	CASSMSGQGIGPGNTIYF
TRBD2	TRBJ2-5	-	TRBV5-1	TGCGCCAGCAGCTTGGGTCACGGGCTAGCGGGAGATGGAGAGACCCAGTACTTC	CASSLGHGLAGDGETQYF
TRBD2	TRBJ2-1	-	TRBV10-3	TGTGCCATCAGTGAGTCGATTAGCGGGGGAAGTGAGCAGTTCTTC	CAISESISGGSEQFF
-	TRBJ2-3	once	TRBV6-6	TGTGCCAGCACAGGGGCCCAGACCGCAGATACGCAGTATTTT	CASTGAQTADTQYF
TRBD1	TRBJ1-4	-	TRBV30	TGTGCCTGGGACAGGGGGTATGGCTCAGTTGAAAAACTGTTTTTT	CAWDRGYGSVEKLFF
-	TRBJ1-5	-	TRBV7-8	TGTGCCAGCAGCCTCGCTGGCCAGCCCCAGCATTTT	CASSLAGQPQHF
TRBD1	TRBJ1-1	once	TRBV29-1	TGCAGCGTTGCCGCAGGGGGCGTTATGGCTTTCTTT	CSVAAGGVMAFF
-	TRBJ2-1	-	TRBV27	TGTGCCAGCAGAACCGAGGCAGCAAGACGCAATGAGCAGTTCTTC	CASRTEAARRNEQFF
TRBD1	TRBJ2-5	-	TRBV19	TGTGCCAGTTGGCCGGGACAGGGTGCCCCGACGGCGGAGACCCAGTACTTC	CASWPGQGAPTAETQYF
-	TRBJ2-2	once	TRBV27	TGTGCCAGCAGTCCCCTTTATATTTCAGGGCGCTCGAACACCGGGGAGCTGTTTTTT	CASSPLYISGRSNTGELFF
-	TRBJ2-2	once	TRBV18	TGTGCCAGCTCATTAGAAGCGGCCAGGAACACCGGGGAGCTGTTTTTT	CASSLEAARNTGELFF
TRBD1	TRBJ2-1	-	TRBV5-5	TGTGCCAGCAGCTCGACAGGGGAGGTCAATGAGCAGTTCTTC	CASSSTGEVNEQFF
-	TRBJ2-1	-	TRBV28	TGTGCCAGCAGTCCCCTTCGGGGGAATGAGCAGTTCTTC	CASSPLRGNEQFF
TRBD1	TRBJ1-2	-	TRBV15	TGTGCCACCAGCCCGGGACAGTCCAACTATGGCTACACCTTC	CATSPGQSNYGYTF
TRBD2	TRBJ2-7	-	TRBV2	TGTGCCAGCAGTCTACTAGCGGGAAAGTACGAGCAGTACTTC	CASSLLAGKYEQYF
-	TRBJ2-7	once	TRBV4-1	TGCGCCAGCAGCCAGCCAGGCTACGAGCAGTACTTC	CASSQPGYEQYF
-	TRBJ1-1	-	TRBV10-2	TGCGCCAGCAGTGCCGCGTCAGGGGAAGCTTTCTTT	CASSAASGEAFF
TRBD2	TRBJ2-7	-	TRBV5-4	TGTGCCAGAAACCAACCGGGACTAGCTGAACAGTACGAGCAGTACTTC	CARNQPGLAEQYEQYF
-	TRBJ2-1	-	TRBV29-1	TGCAGCGTGGGGCCGGATGACGGAGTATTCTACAATGAGCAGTTCTTC	CSVGPDDGVFYNEQFF